The 20 T cell receptor beta chains below were found in one sample sequenced in a study of T cell responses to AZD1222 COVID-19 vaccine. Some clones are missing from TCRdb's copy, which holds only in-frame ones; the method was immunoSEQ multiplex PCR. The sample lists approximately 190,000 clones, roughly 90% seen once, with 0.99% in the top ten. Specimen: peripheral blood, collected on day 0 of AZD1222 vaccination. Receptors were obtained from an adult in good health.

This rearrangement joins TRBV29-1 to TRBJ1-1, with D uncertain. V was pared by 6 bases and J by 1 base, with 12 bases between. CDR1 is SQVTM and CDR2 is ANQGSEA in the germline V gene. CDR3 size: 13 residues. The CDR3 sequence is CSVQGQANTEAFF. DNA of the CDR3: TGCAGCGTCCAAGGGCAAGCGAACACTGAAGCTTTCTTT.

The chain recombines TRBV2 with TRBJ1-1, with a weak D call TRBD1 (6 bases). The germline V gene has CDR1 SNHLY and CDR2 FYNNEI. This CDR3 comprises 13 residues. V gave up 7 bases and J gave up 5 bases, with 14 bases separating them. CDR3 in amino acids: CASKGVRGTEAFF. Here the CDR3 DNA reads TGTGCCAGCAAGGGGGTCAGAGGGACTGAAGCTTTCTTT.

The chain is built from TRBV5-8 and TRBJ2-6; 13 nucleotides align to TRBD2. The CDR3 is 18 residues long. The ends lost 5 bases at V and 4 bases at J; junction bases unmatched: 9. Germline V gives CDR1 SGHTS, CDR2 YDEGEE. DNA of the CDR3: TGTGCCAGCAGTCCTACTAGCGGGAGGGCCTGGGGGGCCAACGTCCTGACTTTC. The encoded protein is CASSPTSGRAWGANVLTF.

In its sample, this clone was seen once. The sample has other DNA sequences that encode this CDR3 too. The rearrangement links TRBV3-1 (or the pseudogene TRBV3-2) to TRBJ1-5; the match to TRBD1 covers 8 bases. The CDR3 is 14 residues long. Germline CDR1 reads LGHDT; CDR2 reads YNNKEL (reference sequence). Trimming cost V 4 bases and J 6 bases; bases outside gene matches: 5. Written as DNA, the CDR3 is TGTGCCAGCAGCCTAGGACAGGGCCTTCAGCCCCAGCATTTT. Its translation: CASSLGQGLQPQHF.

The chain combines TRBV2 with TRBJ2-1; no firm D call. This CDR3 spans 13 amino acids. Germline CDR1 and CDR2: SNHLY and FYNNEI. Trimming pared 7 bases from V and 5 bases from J, leaving 12 bases between. The CDR3 DNA is TGTGCCAGCACCCTACTGGGCCACAATGAGCAGTTCTTC. It yields the protein CASTLLGHNEQFF.

This chain links TRBV9 with TRBJ2-7; no firm D call. CDR1 SGDLS and CDR2 YYNGEE come from the germline V gene. V was pared by 0 bases and J by 4 bases, with 8 bases between. This CDR3 comprises 13 residues. The DNA of the CDR3 is TGTGCCAGCAGCGTAGGCCACGTATACGAGCAGTACTTC. Translated: CASSVGHVYEQYF.

The J gene is TRBJ1-2, the V gene TRBV6-2 or TRBV6-3, with 8 bases identical to TRBD1. V gave up 5 bases and J gave up 8 bases; unmatched junction bases: 4. Germline V CDR1 and CDR2: MNHEY, SVGEGT. This CDR3 is 12 amino acids long. The CDR3 DNA follows: TGTGCCAGCAGTCAGGACAGGGTCGGCTACACCTTC. Amino acid sequence: CASSQDRVGYTF.

The gene calls are TRBV10-3 and TRBJ1-6, with D possibly being TRBD1 (5 bases). CDR1 and CDR2 from the germline V gene are ENHRY and SYGVKD. Trimming removed 0 bases from V and 3 bases from J, with 9 bases in between. The CDR3 is made up of 16 amino acids. The CDR3 bases are TGTGCCATCAGTGAGTCAGGGCAGGGCTATAATTCACCCCTCCACTTT. Amino acid sequence: CAISESGQGYNSPLHF.

The V call is TRBV9, the J call TRBJ2-1; the D call may be TRBD1 or TRBD2 (5 bases each). The germline CDR1 and CDR2 sequences are SGDLS and YYNGEE. This CDR3 is 15 amino acids long. The V end was cut by 1 base, the J end by 1 base, with 9 bases between. This chain's CDR3 is CASSVRGESYNEQFF. In nucleotides, the CDR3 is TGTGCCAGCAGCGTACGAGGGGAGTCCTACAATGAGCAGTTCTTC. The whole variable domain, filled in from reference TRBV9 and TRBJ2-1, reads DSGVTQTPKHLITATGQRVTLRCSPRSGDLSVYWYQQSLDQGLQFLIQYYNGEERAKGNILERFSAQQFPDLHSELNLSSLELGDSALYFCASSVRGESYNEQFFGPGTRLTVL.

J is TRBJ2-5 and V is TRBV7-3; unclear D gene. The CDR3 loop spans 13 amino acids. V lost 5 bases, J lost 1 base, and 8 bases lay in between. CDR1 is SGHTA, CDR2 FQGTGA, per germline. The CDR3 sequence is CASSTGSQETQYF. The CDR3 DNA follows: TGTGCCAGCAGCACGGGCAGCCAAGAGACCCAGTACTTC.

With respect to this clone: Other DNA sequences in this specimen translate into the identical CDR3. The J gene is TRBJ2-7, the V gene TRBV7-2; D may match TRBD1 or TRBD2 (5 bases each). The germline V and J ends were trimmed by 1 base and 2 bases, with 9 bases remaining between them. This CDR3 is built from 14 residues. Germline lookup yields CDR1 SGHTA and CDR2 FQGNSA. The CDR3 reads CASSLEGRTYEQYF. The CDR3 DNA follows: TGTGCCAGCAGCTTAGAGGGACGTACCTACGAGCAGTACTTC. Using reference TRBV7-2 and TRBJ2-7 for the parts outside the CDR3, the full variable domain is GAGVSQSPSNKVTEKGKDVELRCDPISGHTALYWYRQSLGQGLEFLIYFQGNSAPDKSGLPSDRFSAERTGGSVSTLTIQRTQQEDSAVYLCASSLEGRTYEQYFGPGTRLTVT.

This clone was detected once. The chain has TRBV4-3 and TRBJ1-6; D is unclear. The V gene lost 3 bases and the J gene lost 8 bases, with 14 bases spanning the gap. This CDR3 has 15 residues. In germline, CDR1 is LGHNA, CDR2 YSLEER. The CDR3 nucleotides read TGCGCCAGCAGCCAGCGAGGTGGGAGGTATTCACCCCTCCACTTT. It specifies CASSQRGGRYSPLHF.

This clone was observed a single time. The chain has TRBV27 and TRBJ1-4; 7 nucleotides agree with TRBD1. This CDR3 is built from 15 residues. Trimming cost V 4 bases and J 4 bases; bases outside gene matches: 6. Per germline, CDR1 MNHEY and CDR2 SMNVEV (reference sequence). The CDR3 nucleotides read TGTGCCAGCAGTTCGGGGACAGCGCGTAATGAAAAACTGTTTTTT. Amino acids: CASSSGTARNEKLFF. The variable domain in full, with the rest retrieved from reference TRBV27 and TRBJ1-4, is EAQVTQNPRYLITVTGKKLTVTCSQNMNHEYMSWYRQDPGLGLRQIYYSMNVEVTDKGDVPEGYKVSRKEKRNFPLILESPSPNQTSLYFCASSSGTARNEKLFFGSGTQLSVL.

This chain connects TRBV7-6 to TRBJ1-3; TRBD1 is a possible D gene (6 bases). This CDR3 spans 16 amino acids. V gave up 2 bases and J gave up 0 bases, with 11 bases separating them. CDR1 is SGHVS and CDR2 is FNYEAQ in the germline V gene. CDR3 sequence: CASSLNGGASGNTIYF. CDR3 nucleotides: TGTGCCAGCAGCTTAAATGGGGGGGCCTCTGGAAACACCATATATTTT.

The chain is built from TRBV18 and TRBJ2-3; no firm D call. Between the trimmed V and J ends, which lost 2 bases and 6 bases, there was a span of 3 bases. This CDR3 has 11 amino acids. Germline lookup yields CDR1 KGHSH and CDR2 LQKENI. The CDR3 loop is CASSPWDTQYF. The CDR3 DNA reads as TGTGCCAGCTCACCATGGGATACGCAGTATTTT. The variable domain in full, completed from reference TRBV18 and TRBJ2-3, reads NAGVMQNPRHLVRRRGQEARLRCSPMKGHSHVYWYRQLPEEGLKFMVYLQKENIIDESGMPKERFSAEFPKEGPSILRIQQVVRGDSAAYFCASSPWDTQYFGPGTRLTVL.

The chain joins TRBV6-2 or TRBV6-3 to TRBJ1-4, with 7 bases lining up with TRBD1. CDR1 is MNHEY, CDR2 SVGEGT, per germline. The CDR3 length is 20 residues. The V and J ends lost 4 bases and 8 bases, in that order; junction bases with no gene match: 25. CDR3 in amino acids: CASSSVPFTFGQAKREKLFF. The CDR3 DNA reads as TGTGCCAGCAGTTCGGTCCCTTTTACCTTCGGACAGGCGAAGAGGGAAAAACTGTTTTTT.

This chain uses TRBV2 with TRBJ1-5; maybe TRBD1 (6 bases). This CDR3 is 15 amino acids long. Per the germline V gene, CDR1 is SNHLY and CDR2 is FYNNEI. Deletions cut 3 bases from V and 1 base from J, with 10 bases between. CDR3 DNA: TGTGCCAGCAGTGACAGGGGTATGAGCAATCAGCCCCAGCATTTT. Its protein is CASSDRGMSNQPQHF.

V usage is TRBV5-6 and J usage is TRBJ2-5; 9 positions match TRBD1. The germline V gene encodes CDR1 SGHDT and CDR2 YYEEEE. The CDR3 runs to 13 residues. The junction had 7 bases not matched to a gene; V was cut back by 9 bases and J by 4 bases. CDR3 DNA: TGTGCCACCGGGGACAGGGAAGGAGAGACCCAGTACTTC. Amino acids: CATGDREGETQYF.

The chain uses TRBV7-2 and TRBJ2-2, with D possibly TRBD2 on 6 matching bases. Germline loops: CDR1 SGHTA, CDR2 FQGNSA. The CDR3 runs to 15 residues. V dropped 7 bases and J dropped 7 bases, with 19 bases sitting between them. CDR3: CASTTEGPSGGELFF. CDR3 nucleotides: TGTGCCAGCACGACGGAGGGACCGTCCGGCGGGGAGCTGTTTTTT.

The rearrangement links TRBV6-5 to TRBJ1-1; possible D gene TRBD1, 5 bases. V lost 5 bases and J 11 bases, leaving 18 bases between the germline ends. The CDR3 runs 13 residues. Germline V gene sequence: CDR1 MNHEY, CDR2 SVGAGI. The CDR3 DNA reads as TGTGCCAGCAGTACCCCGGGCCCAGGGTCGGCTTTCTTT. It specifies CASSTPGPGSAFF.